This TCR beta chain is drawn from a study of radiotherapy plus CTLA-4 blockade in lung cancer. Study-level information: An objective response was seen in under 20% of patients, and disease control in 25% to 40%. Study findings and constraints: Reportedly, early blood T cell clone dynamics best predicted response, with interferon-beta. Researchers report tumor-derived TCR clones expanding in blood after radiotherapy plus ipilimumab.

Patients had chemo-refractory metastatic non-small-cell lung cancer and received focal radiation plus CTLA-4 blockade that used ipilimumab. Produced via immunoSEQ multiplex PCR; TCRdb's table is partial and in-frame only. The sample includes about 49,000 clones, about 72% seen only once; the top ten take approximately 10%. A word on this clone: Its antigen is currently unknown.

CDR3 length equals 15 residues. The J segment lost 0 bases and the V segment lost 5 bases, leaving 2 bases of the junction unmatched. Per the germline V gene, CDR1 is SNHLY and CDR2 is FYNNEI. This TCR was sampled from a human donor with non-small cell lung cancer who had stable disease on radiotherapy plus ipilimumab. The sequencing here drew on peripheral blood, taken from a patient treated with radiotherapy plus ipilimumab. The chain recombines TRBV2 with TRBJ1-2; 11 nucleotides line up with TRBD1. This CDR3 is CASSRDRGSNYGYTF. Here the CDR3 DNA reads TGTGCCAGCAGTCGGGACAGGGGGTCTAACTATGGCTACACCTTC.